This is a list of T cell receptor beta chains from one sample in a study of OX40 agonist ivuxolimab in advanced cancers. TCRdb's copy holds only in-frame clones and misses some; the assay was immunoSEQ multiplex PCR. Altogether roughly 89,000 clones are present, around 83% being singletons, with the ten largest covering approximately 6.5%. The sequenced sample was CD4+ or CD8+ T cells sorted from blood, obtained in a trial of the OX40 agonist ivuxolimab. These receptors all come from an adult with an advanced solid tumor such as melanoma, head and neck, liver or kidney cancer. Both conserved end residues are part of each CDR3. A D gene is named only where the DNA matches it firmly. Clone size is stated in some rows and not others, as once, few, many or a class when expanded.

d_gene	len	v_gene	abundance	j_gene	CDR3aa	CDR3nt
.	14	TRBV6-1	.	TRBJ1-2	CASSESGVNYGYTF	TGTGCCAGCAGTGAATCAGGGGTGAACTATGGCTACACCTTC
.	14	TRBV2	.	TRBJ1-1	CASTSQLMNTEAFF	TGTGCCAGCACGTCACAGCTTATGAACACTGAAGCTTTCTTT
.	13	TRBV6-4	.	TRBJ1-2	CASSDQRGYGYTF	TGTGCCAGCAGTGACCAGAGGGGCTATGGCTACACCTTC
.	16	TRBV7-9	.	TRBJ1-2	CASSLGGTGSGYGYTF	TGTGCCAGCAGCTTAGGTGGAACAGGGTCGGGCTATGGCTACACCTTC
TRBD2	14	TRBV2	.	TRBJ2-5	CASSRRGGRETQYF	TGTGCCAGCAGTCGAAGGGGAGGGCGGGAGACCCAGTACTTC
TRBD1	15	TRBV6-1	.	TRBJ1-5	CASREGQAGLEPQHF	TGTGCCAGCAGGGAAGGACAGGCCGGTTTAGAGCCCCAGCATTTT
.	13	TRBV4-2	few	TRBJ2-1	CASSQVTDNEQFF	TGTGCCAGCAGCCAAGTAACTGACAATGAGCAGTTCTTC
.	14	TRBV6-1	.	TRBJ1-4	CATSARLGLEKLFF	TGTGCCACCTCGGCAAGGTTGGGCCTTGAAAAACTGTTTTTT
TRBD2	20	TRBV7-8	.	TRBJ2-7	CASSLYPRTSGSPWLHEQYF	TGTGCCAGCAGCTTATACCCCAGGACTAGCGGGAGCCCATGGCTCCACGAGCAGTACTTC
.	16	TRBV5-1	.	TRBJ2-3	CASSPSRGASTDTQYF	TGCGCCAGCAGCCCAAGCCGCGGGGCTAGCACAGATACGCAGTATTTT
.	14	TRBV12-2	.	TRBJ1-5	CASRLGQINQPQHF	TGTGCAAGTCGCTTAGGACAAATCAATCAGCCCCAGCATTTT
.	11	TRBV5-8	once	TRBJ1-1	CASSFLSRAFF	TGTGCCAGCAGCTTTCTTTCCAGAGCTTTCTTT
.	14	TRBV7-2	.	TRBJ2-3	CASSQGQSTDTQYF	TGTGCCAGCAGCCAAGGACAGAGCACAGATACGCAGTATTTT
.	13	TRBV18	.	TRBJ2-5	CASSPTGGETQYF	TGTGCCAGCTCACCCACTGGTGGGGAGACCCAGTACTTC
.	14	TRBV6-5	once	TRBJ1-4	CASSRDRRNEKLFF	TGTGCCAGCAGTCGGGACCGAAGAAATGAAAAACTGTTTTTT
.	11	TRBV27	once	TRBJ1-2	CATMSNYGYTF	TGTGCCACCATGAGCAACTATGGCTACACCTTC
TRBD1	12	TRBV30	.	TRBJ2-7	CAWSDRGDEQYF	TGTGCCTGGAGTGACAGGGGGGACGAGCAGTACTTC
TRBD1	15	TRBV7-9	few	TRBJ2-5	CASSLARDRGSSQYF	TGTGCCAGCAGCTTAGCGCGGGACAGGGGGTCAAGCCAGTACTTC